A single sample is the source of the 3 T cell receptor beta chains below, sequenced in a study of shared clonotypes between healthy human individuals. Sequencing was performed with immunoSEQ multiplex PCR; in TCRdb, only in-frame clones are kept and a portion is missing. The sample consists of nearly 1,000,000 clones, 70% to 85% of them appearing once. The sequencing input was memory CD4+ T cells sorted from blood. Subset indicated: CD45RA-negative fraction. The source of these receptors is a man between 18 and 35 years old in good health.

J is TRBJ1-2 and V is TRBV19, with 7 bases lining up with TRBD1. V lost 1 base to trimming and J lost 4 bases; unmatched junction nucleotides: 6. In germline, CDR1 is LNHDA, CDR2 SQIVND (reference sequence). This CDR3 is 15 amino acids long. CDR3 sequence (DNA): TGTGCCAGTAGTATAGGGACAGGTAGGGCCTATGGCTACACCTTC. It encodes CASSIGTGRAYGYTF.

With regard to this clone: Other DNA sequences in this specimen translate into the identical CDR3. The CDR3 DNA sequence: TGTGCCAGCTCACCACCGGGACTAGCGGGTACCTACGAGCAGTACTTC. Translated: CASSPPGLAGTYEQYF. This chain joins TRBV18 and TRBJ2-7, with 12 bases fitting TRBD2. Germline CDR1 is KGHSH and CDR2 is LQKENI. The CDR3 sequence is 16 residues long. V trimming: 0 bases; J trimming: 2 bases; junction bases outside the gene matches: 2.

This clone has just a few counts. This sequence joins TRBV30 and TRBJ1-1; D not certain. This CDR3 comprises 13 residues. V lost 3 bases and J lost 2, with 10 bases in between. In germline, CDR1 is GTSNPN, CDR2 SVGIG (reference sequence). The CDR3 loop reads CAWRRRGNTEAFF. The DNA for the CDR3 is TGTGCCTGGAGGCGACGGGGTAACACTGAAGCTTTCTTT.